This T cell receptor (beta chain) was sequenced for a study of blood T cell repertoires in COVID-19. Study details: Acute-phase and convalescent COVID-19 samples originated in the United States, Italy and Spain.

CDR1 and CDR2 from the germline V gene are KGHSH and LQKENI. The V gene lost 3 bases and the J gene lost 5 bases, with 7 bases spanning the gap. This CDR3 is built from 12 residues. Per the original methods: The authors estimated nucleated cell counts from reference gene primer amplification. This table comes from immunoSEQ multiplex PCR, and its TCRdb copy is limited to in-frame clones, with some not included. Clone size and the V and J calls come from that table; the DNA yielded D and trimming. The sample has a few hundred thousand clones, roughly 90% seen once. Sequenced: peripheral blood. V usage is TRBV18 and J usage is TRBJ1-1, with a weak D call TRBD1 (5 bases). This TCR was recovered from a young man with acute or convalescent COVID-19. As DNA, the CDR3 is TGTGCCAGCTCACCCGACAGAACTGAAGCTTTCTTT. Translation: CASSPDRTEAFF. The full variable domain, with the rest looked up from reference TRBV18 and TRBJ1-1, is NAGVMQNPRHLVRRRGQEARLRCSPMKGHSHVYWYRQLPEEGLKFMVYLQKENIIDESGMPKERFSAEFPKEGPSILRIQQVVRGDSAAYFCASSPDRTEAFFGQGTRLTVV.